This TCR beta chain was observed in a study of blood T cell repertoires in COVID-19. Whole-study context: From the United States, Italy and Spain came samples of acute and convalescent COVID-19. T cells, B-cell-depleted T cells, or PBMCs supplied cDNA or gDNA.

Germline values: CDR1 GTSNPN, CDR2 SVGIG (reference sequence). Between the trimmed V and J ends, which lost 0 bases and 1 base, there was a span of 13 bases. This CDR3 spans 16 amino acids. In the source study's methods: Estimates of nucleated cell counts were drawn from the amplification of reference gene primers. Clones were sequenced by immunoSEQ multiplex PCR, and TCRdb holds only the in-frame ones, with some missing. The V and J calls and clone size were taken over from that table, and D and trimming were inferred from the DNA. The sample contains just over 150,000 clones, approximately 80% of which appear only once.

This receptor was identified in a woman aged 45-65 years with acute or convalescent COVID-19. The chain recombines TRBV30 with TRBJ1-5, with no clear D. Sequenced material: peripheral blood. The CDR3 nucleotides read TGTGCCTGGAGTGTACTGGGAGGGCTGAGCAATCAGCCCCAGCATTTT. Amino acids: CAWSVLGGLSNQPQHF.